One sample yielded the 21 T cell receptor beta chains listed below, sequenced in a study of blood T cell repertoires in COVID-19. Some clones are missing from TCRdb's copy, which holds only in-frame ones; the method was immunoSEQ multiplex PCR. The sample yields about 220,000 clones, 84% seen once. Sequenced material: peripheral blood. Receptors originate from a woman aged 55 to 70 with acute or convalescent COVID-19.

V is TRBV7-9 and J is TRBJ1-2, with a tentative D call TRBD1 (5 bases). CDR3 size: 12 residues. Germline V gene sequence: CDR1 SEHNR, CDR2 FQNEAQ (reference sequence). Between the trimmed V and J ends, which lost 2 bases and 6 bases, there was a span of 7 bases. The CDR3 spells CASSLRGHGYTF. CDR3 nucleotides: TGTGCCAGCAGCTTAAGGGGCCATGGCTACACCTTC.

The V call is TRBV6-5, the J call TRBJ1-1; tentative D call: TRBD1 (5 bases). V gave up 6 bases and J gave up 6 bases, with 17 bases separating them. Germline V gene lookup returns CDR1 MNHEY and CDR2 SVGAGI. CDR3 length: 14 residues. The CDR3 loop is CASREQGIASEAFF. Here the CDR3 DNA reads TGTGCCAGCAGAGAGCAGGGTATTGCGTCTGAAGCTTTCTTT.

V gene TRBV21-1 combines with J gene TRBJ1-3; TRBD1 is the table's D call and was not checked against the DNA. TRBV21-1 is recorded as a pseudogene. The CDR3 consists of 16 residues. As DNA, the CDR3 is TGTGCCAGCAGCAAAGCAGGAACAGGGGTTGGAAACACCATATATTTT. Its translation is CASSKAGTGVGNTIYF.

The V call is TRBV19, the J call TRBJ1-1; 7 bases align to TRBD1. The V gene end was trimmed by 5 bases and the J gene end by 5 bases; junction bases not matched to a gene: 11. Germline loops: CDR1 LNHDA, CDR2 SQIVND (reference sequence). The CDR3 covers 15 residues. CDR3: CASSPRQGGETEAFF. In DNA form, the CDR3 reads TGTGCCAGTAGTCCTCGACAGGGAGGAGAGACTGAAGCTTTCTTT.

V and J are TRBV19 and TRBJ1-5; possible D gene TRBD1, 5 bases. The CDR3 loop spans 15 amino acids. Per the germline V gene, CDR1 is LNHDA and CDR2 is SQIVND (reference sequence). V lost 5 bases and J 5 bases, leaving 16 bases between the germline ends. The chain's CDR3 is CASSLGHLGHQPQHF. The DNA for the CDR3 is TGTGCCAGTAGTTTAGGACACCTGGGGCATCAGCCCCAGCATTTT.

The chain couples TRBV19 to TRBJ1-4; the D gene is possibly TRBD1 (5 bases). From germline, CDR1 is LNHDA and CDR2 SQIVND (reference sequence). The CDR3 length is 15 residues. Trimming took off 5 bases at V and 8 bases at J, with 18 bases between the two ends. Here the CDR3 DNA reads TGTGCCAGTAGTCTCCAGGCAGGGATCGAAGAAAAACTGTTTTTT. Translation gives CASSLQAGIEEKLFF.

The V call is TRBV2, the J call TRBJ2-7, with 10 bases identical to TRBD1. This CDR3 spans 13 amino acids. The germline V gene has CDR1 SNHLY and CDR2 FYNNEI. V shed 5 bases, J shed 7 bases, and the junction held 5 bases outside the gene matches. The CDR3, as DNA: TGTGCCAGCAGTTTCGACAGGGGGCTTGAGCAGTACTTC. It encodes CASSFDRGLEQYF.

The chain joins TRBV19 to TRBJ2-1, with 12 nucleotides matching TRBD2. Per the germline V gene, CDR1 is LNHDA and CDR2 is SQIVND (reference sequence). The CDR3 runs 18 residues. V lost 2 bases to trimming and J lost 6 bases; unmatched junction nucleotides: 11. The CDR3 region is CASSIRGTSGFLFNEQFF. CDR3 nucleotide sequence: TGTGCCAGTAGTATAAGGGGGACTAGCGGGTTCCTTTTCAATGAGCAGTTCTTC.

This clone was counted between two and nine times. The rearrangement joins TRBV7-8 to TRBJ1-3; unclear D gene. With 0 bases removed from V and 0 bases from J, the gap between germline ends came to 9 bases. Germline CDR1 SGHVS, CDR2 FQNEAQ. This CDR3 region has 16 residues. The CDR3 spells CASSLARGYSGNTIYF. DNA of the CDR3: TGTGCCAGCAGCTTAGCGCGCGGATACTCTGGAAACACCATATATTTT.

CDR3 coding DNA: TGTGCTAGTGGTCCCCCGGGGGGGGGAGGCTACACCTTC. Translating it yields CASGPPGGGGYTF. This chain links TRBV12-5 with TRBJ1-2, with D tentatively TRBD1 (5 bases). The CDR3 consists of 13 residues. V dropped 5 bases and J dropped 8 bases, with 15 bases sitting between them. From germline, CDR1 is LGHNT and CDR2 FRNRAP.

This chain connects TRBV7-9 to TRBJ1-2; perhaps TRBD1 as D (5 bases). Germline CDR1 reads SEHNR; CDR2 reads FQNEAQ (reference sequence). Between the trimmed V and J ends, which lost 5 bases and 6 bases, there was a span of 19 bases. The CDR3 is 15 residues long. The CDR3 spells CASSPKGQDFHGYTF. CDR3 sequence (DNA): TGTGCCAGCAGCCCCAAGGGGCAGGATTTCCATGGCTACACCTTC.

The chain joins TRBV11-2 to TRBJ2-3, with TRBD1 matching 8 bases. The length of the CDR3 is 16 residues. Germline CDR1 is SGHAT and CDR2 is FQNNGV. After removal of 5 bases from V and 1 base from J, the junction contained 8 bases not matched to a gene. This CDR3 reads CASSLSAGGRTDTQYF. The CDR3 DNA reads as TGTGCCAGCAGCCTATCGGCAGGGGGCCGCACAGATACGCAGTATTTT.

This clone appeared once. V is TRBV9 and J is TRBJ2-7; 9 bases match TRBD2. The trim removed 0 bases at V and 4 bases at J, leaving 8 bases unmatched. The CDR3 is made up of 16 amino acids. The germline V gene encodes CDR1 SGDLS and CDR2 YYNGEE. CDR3 DNA sequence: TGTGCCAGCAGCGTAGAAGATGCGGGGGGGATTTACGAGCAGTACTTC. It translates to CASSVEDAGGIYEQYF.

This clone was seen only once. This chain joins TRBV5-8 and TRBJ1-5; TRBD1 might be the D (6 bases). The CDR3 runs 13 residues. The ends were cut back, 4 bases at V and 7 bases at J, with 12 bases in the middle. Germline V gives CDR1 SGHTS, CDR2 YDEGEE. CDR3 bases: TGTGCCAGCAGCACAGGGACGTGGCAGCCCCAGCATTTT. Amino acid sequence: CASSTGTWQPQHF.

This clone came up a few times. The rearrangement links TRBV24-1 to TRBJ1-2; weak D call: TRBD1 (6 bases). Per germline, CDR1 KGHDR and CDR2 SFDVKD. The CDR3 runs 13 residues. V was shortened by 6 bases and J by 4 bases, with 11 bases between the two germline ends. This chain's CDR3 is CATSRRGFYGYTF. Written as DNA, the CDR3 is TGTGCCACCAGTCGCAGGGGCTTCTATGGCTACACCTTC.

This clone was detected once. The CDR3, as DNA: TGTGCCAGCAGCTTGACAGGGGCTCGGGCCGGGGAGCTGTTTTTT. Protein: CASSLTGARAGELFF. The rearrangement links TRBV7-2 to TRBJ2-2; 8 nucleotides line up with TRBD1. Trimming removed 3 bases from V and 6 bases from J; junction bases left unmatched: 6. The germline CDR1 and CDR2 sequences are SGHTA and FQGNSA. The CDR3 runs 15 residues.

The chain carries TRBV6-5 and TRBJ2-3; TRBD2 agrees at 11 bases. Germline V lookup: CDR1 MNHEY, CDR2 SVGAGI. Trimming cost V 6 bases and J 8 bases; bases outside gene matches: 10. The CDR3 length is 15 residues. DNA for the CDR3: TGTGCCAGCAGGGCGACTAGCGGGGTCGTTGGTACGCAGTATTTT. The encoded protein is CASRATSGVVGTQYF.

This chain connects TRBV5-5 to TRBJ2-5, with D tentatively TRBD1 (5 bases). The V gene's germline CDR1 is SGHKS and CDR2 YYEKEE (reference sequence). Trimming cost V 7 bases and J 5 bases, with 18 bases left between them. The CDR3 extends over 14 amino acids. The CDR3: CASGALSTRETQYF. CDR3 coding DNA: TGTGCCAGCGGGGCTCTATCCACTCGGGAGACCCAGTACTTC.

This chain connects TRBV5-1 to TRBJ1-3; 7 nucleotides line up with TRBD1. There are 16 residues in the CDR3. CDR1 and CDR2 from the germline V gene are SGHRS and YFSETQ. J lost 0 bases, V lost 0 bases, and 3 bases had no gene match. The CDR3 DNA sequence: TGCGCCAGCAGCTTGGCCGGGACAGTCTCTGGAAACACCATATATTTT. This encodes CASSLAGTVSGNTIYF.

The chain uses TRBV7-2 and TRBJ1-2; the D gene is possibly TRBD1 (6 bases). V was cut by 4 bases and J by 5 bases, with 20 bases left in between. CDR1 is SGHTA and CDR2 is FQGNSA in the germline V gene. There are 16 residues in the CDR3. CDR3 in DNA: TGTGCCAGCAGCTCCCCCACAGGGTTTCTCCTGTATGGCTACACCTTC. Residues: CASSSPTGFLLYGYTF.

V gene TRBV5-4 combines with J gene TRBJ2-5, with D uncertain. The V gene's germline CDR1 is SGHNT and CDR2 YYREEE (reference sequence). The V end lost 5 bases, the J end lost 5 bases, and 16 bases lay between the germline ends. This CDR3 comprises 14 residues. The CDR3 is CASSHTSGSETQYF. The DNA for the CDR3 is TGTGCCAGCAGTCACACCTCCGGGTCTGAGACCCAGTACTTC.